Following are 30 T cell receptor beta chains from one sample sequenced in a study of T cells in Graves' hyperthyroidism and ophthalmopathy. Amplification yielded TCR beta CDR3 regions, with RNA transcripts as the source. First-round RT-PCR with HTBI primers amplified the TCR CDR3 region. TCRdb reprocessed the multiplex PCR reads via MiXCR and lists one record per CDR3 protein. The repertoire has 660,000 or so distinct CDR3 sequences, less than 25% of them found once; the top ten carry over 30%. The sequenced sample was blood. The source of these receptors is a man younger than 45 with Graves' ophthalmopathy.

This clonotype appeared a few times. This sequence joins TRBV27 and TRBJ1-2; 7 nucleotides agree with TRBD1. The V segment lost 5 bases and the J segment 5 bases; nucleotides outside the gene matches: 14. Germline V lookup: CDR1 MNHEY, CDR2 SMNVEV (reference sequence). CDR3 length: 16 amino acids. The CDR3 nucleotides are TGTGCCAGCAGTCGTAACCCAGGGGGTCGAATGTATGGCTACACCTTC. As protein: CASSRNPGGRMYGYTF.

Only a few counts were recorded for this clonotype. The rearrangement links TRBV2 to TRBJ2-3, with D uncertain. The CDR3 is made up of 12 amino acids. Per germline, CDR1 SNHLY and CDR2 FYNNEI. With 2 bases removed from V and 4 bases from J, the gap between germline ends came to 4 bases. CDR3 nucleotide sequence: TGTGCCAGCAGTGAACTGGCAGATACGCAGTATTTT. Translation gives CASSELADTQYF.

This clonotype was observed a handful of times. CDR3 DNA: TGTGCCAGCAGCGCGACTAGCGGGACTTCTAGCACAGATACGCAGTATTTT. Encoded protein: CASSATSGTSSTDTQYF. The V and J genes are TRBV9 and TRBJ2-3; TRBD2 agrees at 11 bases. Per the germline V gene, CDR1 is SGDLS and CDR2 is YYNGEE. The CDR3 covers 17 residues. V lost 3 bases to trimming and J lost 0 bases; unmatched junction nucleotides: 6.

This rearrangement joins TRBV19 to TRBJ1-1; D is possibly TRBD1 (5 bases). V lost 1 base, J lost 1 base, and 13 bases lay in between. Germline V gene lookup returns CDR1 LNHDA and CDR2 SQIVND (reference sequence). There are 16 residues in the CDR3. CDR3 sequence: CASSIAGRGKNTEAFF. The DNA of the CDR3 is TGTGCCAGTAGTATAGCGGGAAGGGGCAAGAACACTGAAGCTTTCTTT.

The chain is built from TRBV6-2 or TRBV6-3 and TRBJ2-3; TRBD2 aligns across 7 bases. The CDR3 extends over 17 amino acids. Trimming at V came to 2 bases and at J to 1 base, leaving 9 bases not matched to a gene. The V gene's germline CDR1 is MNHEY and CDR2 SVGEGT. The CDR3 DNA reads TGTGCCAGCAGTTACCCGGGGGGAGGGCCTGGCACAGATACGCAGTATTTT. Translation gives CASSYPGGGPGTDTQYF.

At least ten counts were recorded for this clonotype. The chain is built from TRBV27 and TRBJ1-1; no definite D call. CDR3 size: 13 residues. Trimming left V 6 bases short and J 2 bases short, with 10 bases between. The germline gives CDR1 MNHEY, CDR2 SMNVEV (reference sequence). CDR3 nucleotide sequence: TGTGCCAGCAGGCCACCCTATAACACTGAAGCTTTCTTT. As protein: CASRPPYNTEAFF.

This clonotype has at least ten counts. This chain links TRBV11-2 with TRBJ2-1; D uncertain. The CDR3 spans 16 residues. Germline loops: CDR1 SGHAT, CDR2 FQNNGV. V was shortened by 1 base and J by 7 bases, with 17 bases between the two germline ends. The chain's CDR3 is CASSLVAITYPNEQFF. The CDR3 nucleotides read TGTGCCAGCAGCTTAGTTGCGATTACGTACCCAAATGAGCAGTTCTTC. The variable domain in full, with the rest retrieved from reference TRBV11-2 and TRBJ2-1, is EAGVAQSPRYKIIEKRQSVAFWCNPISGHATLYWYQQILGQGPKLLIQFQNNGVVDDSQLPKDRFSAERLKGVDSTLKIQPAKLEDSAVYLCASSLVAITYPNEQFFGPGTRLTVL.

This clonotype was found many times. The chain carries TRBV28 and TRBJ2-7, with 7 bases matching TRBD2. V shed 2 bases and J 1 base; nucleotides not matched to a gene: 5. CDR1 and CDR2 from the germline V gene are MDHEN and SYDVKM. The CDR3 is 15 amino acids. CDR3 loop: CASSLGGELSYEQYF. The CDR3 nucleotides are TGTGCCAGCAGTTTAGGGGGGGAATTGTCCTACGAGCAGTACTTC.

This clonotype was recorded a few times. The CDR3 loop is CSGAESSTDTQYF. The CDR3 DNA reads as TGCAGTGGAGCGGAATCTAGCACAGATACGCAGTATTTT. The chain joins TRBV20-1 to TRBJ2-3, with D perhaps matching TRBD2 (5 bases). V lost 7 bases to trimming and J lost 0 bases, with 11 bases between them. The CDR3 loop spans 13 amino acids. Germline CDR1 is DFQATT and CDR2 is SNEGSKA (reference sequence).

The chain couples TRBV6-1 to TRBJ1-5; D gene uncertain. Per germline, CDR1 MNHNS and CDR2 SASEGT. The CDR3 loop spans 19 amino acids. Deletions cut 3 bases from V and 0 bases from J, with 21 bases between. CDR3 coding DNA: TGTGCCAGCAGTGAGATCGTCCCGGGGTCCGTCTCTAGCAATCAGCCCCAGCATTTT. Translating gives CASSEIVPGSVSSNQPQHF.

This clonotype was seen many times. The chain couples TRBV30 to TRBJ1-1, with a tentative D call TRBD1 (6 bases). Germline V lookup: CDR1 GTSNPN, CDR2 SVGIG (reference sequence). The length of the CDR3 is 14 residues. Trimming stripped 1 base from V and 7 bases from J, with 16 bases between. The CDR3 here is CAWSDQGGQVEAFF. The CDR3 DNA sequence: TGTGCCTGGAGTGATCAAGGGGGGCAAGTTGAAGCTTTCTTT. Full variable domain (missing parts from reference TRBV30 and TRBJ1-1): SQTIHQWPATLVQPVGSPLSLECTVEGTSNPNLYWYRQAAGRGLQLLFYSVGIGQISSEVPQNLSASRPQDRQFILSSKKLLLSDSGFYLCAWSDQGGQVEAFFGQGTRLTVV.

This clonotype was seen a few times. The V gene is TRBV5-1, the J gene TRBJ2-1, with 7 bases that match TRBD2. Germline-derived CDR1 and CDR2 are SGHRS and YFSETQ. V dropped 0 bases and J dropped 6; count of bases not matched to a gene: 6. This CDR3 is built from 15 residues. As DNA, the CDR3 is TGCGCCAGCAGCTTGGCCGCGACTAGCTCCAATGAGCAGTTCTTC. Translated: CASSLAATSSNEQFF.

This chain uses TRBV7-2 with TRBJ2-6, with a weak D call TRBD1 (5 bases). CDR1 is SGHTA, CDR2 FQGNSA, per germline. Trimming stripped 5 bases from V and 0 bases from J, with 14 bases between. There are 17 residues in the CDR3. In DNA form, the CDR3 reads TGTGCCAGCAGCCCGCAGGGTTCTGGCTCTGGGGCCAACGTCCTGACTTTC. Protein: CASSPQGSGSGANVLTF.

The chain recombines TRBV7-9 with TRBJ2-1, with D perhaps matching TRBD1 (8 bases). V shed 2 bases and J shed 5 bases, with 16 bases lying between them. The CDR3 is made up of 16 amino acids. Germline loops: CDR1 SEHNR, CDR2 FQNEAQ (reference sequence). This chain's CDR3 is CASSLRQGTTHNEQFF. The CDR3 DNA is TGTGCCAGCAGCTTAAGACAGGGGACTACTCACAATGAGCAGTTCTTC.

This clonotype was picked up a small number of times. The chain combines TRBV4-2 with TRBJ2-3; D remains unclear. Germline assignment: CDR1 LGHNA and CDR2 YNFKEQ. The CDR3 is 13 residues long. The germline V and J ends were trimmed by 7 bases and 6 bases, with 14 bases remaining between them. The CDR3 DNA sequence: TGTGCCAGCAAGGGTAGCCCCACCGATACGCAGTATTTT. As protein: CASKGSPTDTQYF.

This clonotype was seen a handful of times. V gene TRBV7-9 combines with J gene TRBJ1-4, with 7 bases lining up with TRBD1. The CDR3 loop spans 15 amino acids. With 1 base clipped from V and 4 bases from J, the junction kept 3 bases outside the gene matches. Germline CDR1 reads SEHNR; CDR2 reads FQNEAQ (reference sequence). CDR3 sequence (DNA): TGTGCCAGCAGCTTAGGCGACAGGGATAATGAAAAACTGTTTTTT. This translates into CASSLGDRDNEKLFF.

This clonotype was seen repeatedly, ten times or more. J is TRBJ1-1 and V is TRBV2; no reliable D call. Germline lookup yields CDR1 SNHLY and CDR2 FYNNEI. The V end lost 5 bases, the J end lost 7 bases, and 11 bases lay between the germline ends. The CDR3 length is 12 residues. The CDR3 reads CASSLEGGEAFF. In nucleotides, the CDR3 is TGTGCCAGCAGTCTCGAGGGCGGTGAAGCTTTCTTT.

This clonotype was recorded many times. The V call is TRBV4-2, the J call TRBJ1-1; D gene ambiguous. CDR1 is LGHNA, CDR2 YNFKEQ, per germline. The CDR3 is 13 amino acids. The ends were cut back, 0 bases at V and 5 bases at J, with 7 bases in the middle. This CDR3 is CASSQEWGTEAFF. The CDR3 nucleotides are TGTGCCAGCAGCCAAGAATGGGGTACTGAAGCTTTCTTT.

The V call is TRBV27, the J call TRBJ2-4; no definite D call. Trimming took off 7 bases at V and 9 bases at J, with 10 bases between the two ends. CDR1 is MNHEY and CDR2 is SMNVEV in the germline V gene (reference sequence). The CDR3 is 11 residues long. DNA for the CDR3: TGTGCCAGCATCAAGGGAACCATTCAGTACTTC. It is translated as CASIKGTIQYF.

The V call is TRBV5-1, the J call TRBJ2-1; 11 positions match TRBD2. This CDR3 comprises 16 residues. Germline V gene lookup returns CDR1 SGHRS and CDR2 YFSETQ. Germline trimming cut 4 bases from V and 7 bases from J; bases unmatched to any gene: 10. CDR3 protein: CASSQVGTSGGNEQFF. The CDR3 DNA follows: TGCGCCAGCAGCCAAGTTGGGACTAGCGGCGGGAATGAGCAGTTCTTC.

The genes are TRBV11-2 and TRBJ2-7, with 10 bases aligning to TRBD2. Germline V gene lookup returns CDR1 SGHAT and CDR2 FQNNGV. This CDR3 spans 18 amino acids. The junction had 15 bases not matched to a gene; V was cut back by 1 base and J by 6 bases. The CDR3 is CASSLVFGASGRISEQYF. CDR3 bases: TGTGCCAGCAGCTTAGTATTTGGGGCTAGCGGGAGAATAAGCGAGCAGTACTTC.

The rearrangement links TRBV28 to TRBJ1-5; D is uncertain. The V gene lost 9 bases and the J gene lost 5 bases, with 8 bases spanning the gap. Per germline, CDR1 MDHEN and CDR2 SYDVKM. The CDR3 is made up of 11 amino acids. The CDR3: CASGVHQPQHF. The CDR3 DNA reads TGTGCCAGTGGGGTGCATCAGCCCCAGCATTTT.

The chain is built from TRBV11-2 and TRBJ1-6; tentative D call: TRBD1 (6 bases). From germline, CDR1 is SGHAT and CDR2 FQNNGV. V gave up 1 base and J gave up 4 bases, with 11 bases separating them. The CDR3 has 16 residues. The CDR3 nucleotides are TGTGCCAGCAGCTTAGCAGGGGTGGAGTATAATTCACCCCTCCACTTT. Translated: CASSLAGVEYNSPLHF.

This clonotype was seen a handful of times. This chain connects TRBV2 to TRBJ2-2; 13 positions agree with TRBD2. The length of the CDR3 is 21 residues. J lost 0 bases, V lost 2 bases, and 12 bases had no gene match. The germline gives CDR1 SNHLY, CDR2 FYNNEI. The CDR3 reads CASSEYPGTSGKHSNTGELFF. The CDR3 DNA reads as TGTGCCAGCAGTGAATACCCTGGGACTAGCGGGAAACACTCGAACACCGGGGAGCTGTTTTTT.

This clonotype was detected ten times or more. The chain recombines TRBV27 with TRBJ2-7; 11 bases map to TRBD2. The V and J ends lost 0 bases and 5 bases, in that order; junction bases with no gene match: 9. The germline gives CDR1 MNHEY, CDR2 SMNVEV (reference sequence). The CDR3 is 17 amino acids. CDR3 nucleotide sequence: TGTGCCAGCAGTTTATCGGTGGCCCTAGCGGGAGGAAACGAGCAGTACTTC. Its translation: CASSLSVALAGGNEQYF.

This clonotype showed up just once. Given the absence of the conserved phenylalanine or tryptophan at the CDR3 end, a read error is likely. The genes are TRBV20-1 and TRBJ2-1; 13 bases are shared with TRBD2. Unmatched junction bases numbered 8, after V lost 1 base and J lost 2 bases. Looked up from germline, CDR1 is DFQATT and CDR2 is SNEGSKA (reference sequence). The CDR3 is 18 residues long. CDR3 sequence: CSARAGTSGIGTYNEQFL. CDR3 bases: TGCAGTGCTAGAGCTGGGACTAGCGGGATCGGTACCTACAATGAGCAGTTCCTC.

This clonotype was seen only a few times. The genes are TRBV29-1 and TRBJ2-2; D not certain. Germline assignment: CDR1 SQVTM and CDR2 ANQGSEA. With 4 bases removed from V and 3 bases from J, the gap between germline ends came to 3 bases. This CDR3 spans 11 amino acids. The CDR3, as DNA: TGCAGCGTTGCACACACCGGGGAGCTGTTTTTT. Translation: CSVAHTGELFF.

This clonotype showed up many times. The chain uses TRBV28 and TRBJ2-7, with 9 bases lining up with TRBD1. CDR1 is MDHEN and CDR2 is SYDVKM in the germline V gene. Trimming at V came to 6 bases and at J to 9 bases, leaving 3 bases not matched to a gene. The CDR3 is 11 amino acids. In nucleotides, the CDR3 is TGTGCCAGCAGCTTGGGACAGGGGCAGTACTTC. This gives the protein CASSLGQGQYF.

This rearrangement joins TRBV7-8 to TRBJ2-5, with TRBD1 matching over 9 bases. After removal of 6 bases from V and 5 bases from J, the junction contained 7 bases not matched to a gene. The CDR3 covers 14 residues. Germline lookup yields CDR1 SGHVS and CDR2 FQNEAQ. CDR3 DNA sequence: TGTGCCAGCAGTCCGACAGGGGGGAGGGAGACCCAGTACTTC. Translating gives CASSPTGGRETQYF.

The chain uses TRBV4-1 and TRBJ2-7; 10 bases map to TRBD1. J gave up 3 bases and V 1 base, and 6 bases lay outside the gene matches. The CDR3 runs 16 residues. Germline V lookup: CDR1 MGHRA, CDR2 YSYEKL. DNA for the CDR3: TGCGCCAGCAGCCAAGCCGGGACAGGGGATATCTACGAGCAGTACTTC. This translates into CASSQAGTGDIYEQYF.